Listed here are 21 T cell receptor beta chains from one sample, sequenced in a study of T-cell reconstitution after alpha-beta-depleted transplantation in children. Using unique molecular identifiers, the investigators prepared the TCRbeta library. Each CDR3 protein is one row after TCRdb ran MiXCR on the PCR reads. The sample yields about 600,000 distinct CDR3 sequences, over 9.5% seen once. The source was PBMCs from the stem cell graft donor, collected from the stem cell graft. The receptors were sampled from a human donor who donated a stem cell graft to a child with acute myeloid leukemia.

This clonotype has only a few counts. This sequence joins TRBV29-1 and TRBJ2-1, with no clear D. The CDR3 is 11 residues long. V dropped 6 bases and J dropped 8 bases, with 11 bases sitting between them. CDR1 is SQVTM, CDR2 ANQGSEA, per germline. CDR3 nucleotides: TGCAGCGTCTCAACAGTCGATGAGCAGTTCTTC. As protein: CSVSTVDEQFF.

This clonotype was observed a few times. The rearrangement joins TRBV15 to TRBJ2-2; D gene unclear. CDR1 and CDR2 from the germline V gene are LNHNV and YYDKDF (reference sequence). With 0 bases removed from V and 0 bases from J, the gap between germline ends came to 14 bases. This CDR3 is 18 amino acids long. This chain's CDR3 is CATSRDPSSGPNTGELFF. CDR3 nucleotides: TGTGCCACCAGCAGAGATCCTTCGTCCGGGCCGAACACCGGGGAGCTGTTTTTT. Full variable domain (remainder filled in from reference TRBV15 and TRBJ2-2): DAMVIQNPRYQVTQFGKPVTLSCSQTLNHNVMYWYQQKSSQAPKLLFHYYDKDFNNEADTPDNFQSRRPNTSFCFLDIRSPGLGDTAMYLCATSRDPSSGPNTGELFFGEGSRLTVL.

The chain is built from TRBV7-2 and TRBJ1-3; D is undetermined. The CDR3 covers 16 residues. CDR1 and CDR2 from the germline V gene are SGHTA and FQGNSA. The V end lost 1 base, the J end lost 0 bases, and 10 bases lay between the germline ends. The CDR3 bases are TGTGCCAGCAGCTTAGGTTCAGGACTCTCTGGAAACACCATATATTTT. Amino acid sequence: CASSLGSGLSGNTIYF.

The chain employs TRBV2 and TRBJ1-2, with no clear D. Germline CDR1 is SNHLY and CDR2 is FYNNEI. Trimming left V 7 bases short and J 5 bases short, with 14 bases between. The CDR3 runs to 13 residues. Here the CDR3 reads CASTYLGEYGYTF. The CDR3 DNA reads as TGTGCCAGCACGTACCTTGGGGAGTATGGCTACACCTTC.

This clonotype was seen many times. This sequence joins TRBV28 and TRBJ2-3; D gene uncertain. V was cut by 4 bases and J by 4 bases, with 18 bases left in between. Germline loops: CDR1 MDHEN, CDR2 SYDVKM. The CDR3 is 16 residues long. The CDR3 bases are TGTGCCAGCAGTTCCCCCGTGGGCGGAGACGCAGATACGCAGTATTTT. As protein: CASSSPVGGDADTQYF.

This clonotype showed up many times. The genes are TRBV7-2 and TRBJ2-1; 10 bases agree with TRBD1. The CDR3 is 13 residues long. With V trimmed by 6 bases and J by 8 bases, 4 bases remained unmatched. The germline CDR1 and CDR2 sequences are SGHTA and FQGNSA. The CDR3 loop reads CASSDRGRDEQFF. In DNA form, the CDR3 reads TGTGCCAGCAGTGACAGGGGGCGCGATGAGCAGTTCTTC.

The table lists this clonotype with a few counts. The chain recombines TRBV7-2 with TRBJ1-2; no firm D call. The CDR3 covers 14 residues. V was trimmed by 5 bases and J by 0 bases, leaving 10 bases between them. Per the germline V gene, CDR1 is SGHTA and CDR2 is FQGNSA. The CDR3 region has the DNA TGTGCCAGCAGCCCAATGACATCTAACTATGGCTACACCTTC. Amino acids: CASSPMTSNYGYTF. Variable domain in full (rest from reference TRBV7-2 and TRBJ1-2): GAGVSQSPSNKVTEKGKDVELRCDPISGHTALYWYRQSLGQGLEFLIYFQGNSAPDKSGLPSDRFSAERTGGSVSTLTIQRTQQEDSAVYLCASSPMTSNYGYTFGSGTRLTVV.

This clonotype was seen more than once but under ten times. The rearrangement links TRBV5-1 to TRBJ2-2; 7 bases align to TRBD1. CDR1 SGHRS and CDR2 YFSETQ come from the germline V gene. The CDR3 runs 17 residues. J lost 0 bases, V lost 0 bases, and 5 bases had no gene match. The CDR3, as DNA: TGCGCCAGCAGCTTGGATCCTACAGGGGCGAACACCGGGGAGCTGTTTTTT. Amino acids: CASSLDPTGANTGELFF.

This clonotype was found a few times. The chain recombines TRBV15 with TRBJ2-5; perhaps TRBD2 as D (6 bases). The germline gives CDR1 LNHNV, CDR2 YYDKDF (reference sequence). V gave up 2 bases and J gave up 2 bases, with 9 bases separating them. The CDR3 consists of 14 residues. The CDR3 coding sequence is TGTGCCACCAGCAGAAAAGGACTACAAGAGACCCAGTACTTC. Encoded protein: CATSRKGLQETQYF.

This clonotype has more than one count but fewer than ten. This sequence joins TRBV12-3 or TRBV12-4 and TRBJ1-1; D is ambiguous. This CDR3 has 14 residues. V shed 3 bases and J shed 5 bases, with 13 bases lying between them. For the CDR3, the DNA is TGTGCCAGCAGTTTCCGGACCGATCGGACTGAAGCTTTCTTT. Protein: CASSFRTDRTEAFF.

This chain uses TRBV27 with TRBJ2-7, with 9 bases lining up with TRBD2. CDR3 length: 14 amino acids. Germline V gives CDR1 MNHEY, CDR2 SMNVEV (reference sequence). J gave up 6 bases and V 1 base, and 4 bases lay outside the gene matches. The CDR3 loop reads CASSLWASGTEQYF. The CDR3 nucleotides are TGTGCCAGCAGTTTATGGGCTAGCGGGACCGAGCAGTACTTC.

This clonotype has a handful of counts. This chain uses TRBV5-5 with TRBJ2-6; no definite D call. This CDR3 is 17 amino acids long. CDR1 is SGHKS, CDR2 YYEKEE, per germline (reference sequence). V was pared by 0 bases and J by 0 bases, with 10 bases between. The CDR3 DNA sequence: TGTGCCAGCAGCTTGGGAGCTTCATTCTCTGGGGCCAACGTCCTGACTTTC. It specifies CASSLGASFSGANVLTF. Looking up the rest from reference TRBV5-5 and TRBJ2-6 gives the full variable domain: DAGVTQSPTHLIKTRGQQVTLRCSPISGHKSVSWYQQVLGQGPQFIFQYYEKEERGRGNFPDRFSARQFPNYSSELNVNALLLGDSALYLCASSLGASFSGANVLTFGAGSRLTVL.

The chain is built from TRBV6-4 and TRBJ2-2, with TRBD2 matching 8 bases. V shed 0 bases, J shed 7 bases, and the junction held 7 bases outside the gene matches. CDR3 length equals 16 residues. The germline V gene has CDR1 MRHNA and CDR2 SNTAGT. The CDR3 DNA follows: TGTGCCAGCAGTGACTCGGGCGGACTAGCCGGCGGGGAGCTGTTTTTT. Protein: CASSDSGGLAGGELFF.

This clonotype was recorded a few times. This rearrangement joins TRBV2 to TRBJ2-3, with TRBD2 matching over 8 bases. V shed 6 bases, J shed 3 bases, and the junction held 11 bases outside the gene matches. CDR3 length equals 16 residues. Germline CDR1 SNHLY, CDR2 FYNNEI. This CDR3 is CASRKAFSGATDTQYF. The CDR3 DNA reads TGTGCCAGCAGGAAAGCCTTTAGCGGGGCAACAGATACGCAGTATTTT.

This clonotype was seen many times. This sequence joins TRBV5-1 and TRBJ2-3; 7 positions agree with TRBD2. With 2 bases clipped from V and 5 bases from J, the junction kept 11 bases outside the gene matches. Germline V gene sequence: CDR1 SGHRS, CDR2 YFSETQ. The CDR3 is 16 residues long. The CDR3: CASSFGGSSRRDTQYF. The CDR3 DNA follows: TGCGCCAGCAGCTTCGGGGGGAGCTCACGTAGAGATACGCAGTATTTT.

This chain joins TRBV27 and TRBJ1-6; the D gene is possibly TRBD1 (5 bases). Trimming removed 4 bases from V and 16 bases from J, with 17 bases in between. Germline CDR1 MNHEY, CDR2 SMNVEV (reference sequence). The CDR3 contains 13 residues. The CDR3, as DNA: TGTGCCAGCAGTTCCCGCGGGGCTATCCCTCTCCACTTT. This sequence encodes CASSSRGAIPLHF.

The chain is built from TRBV7-2 and TRBJ1-2; D not certain. The CDR3 runs to 13 residues. Trimming shortened V by 4 bases and J by 4 bases, and 10 bases separated the two germline ends. From germline, CDR1 is SGHTA and CDR2 FQGNSA. This CDR3 reads CASSSPDGYGYTF. In DNA form, the CDR3 reads TGTGCCAGCAGCTCCCCTGACGGCTATGGCTACACCTTC.

This chain joins TRBV25-1 and TRBJ1-5; tentative D call: TRBD1 (5 bases). The CDR3 has 17 residues. Germline CDR1 is MGHDK and CDR2 is SYGVNS. V lost 1 base and J lost 2, with 15 bases in between. The CDR3 nucleotides are TGTGCCAGCAGTGAATCGTCCTATCGGGGGGGCAATCAGCCCCAGCATTTT. Translated, it gives CASSESSYRGGNQPQHF.

This clonotype was seen ten or more times. The chain uses TRBV4-2 and TRBJ2-7; TRBD1 matches at 8 bases. Germline CDR1 and CDR2: LGHNA and YNFKEQ. With 4 bases clipped from V and 3 bases from J, the junction kept 11 bases outside the gene matches. The CDR3 consists of 16 residues. In DNA, the CDR3 is TGTGCCAGCAGCCGCTCCGGGCAGGGGGCAGTCTACGAGCAGTACTTC. Translated: CASSRSGQGAVYEQYF.

The rearrangement uses TRBV20-1 and TRBJ1-5; weak D call: TRBD1 (5 bases). The CDR3 runs to 15 residues. V lost 3 bases, J lost 7 bases, and 19 bases lay in between. From germline, CDR1 is DFQATT and CDR2 SNEGSKA (reference sequence). The CDR3 bases are TGCAGTGCTAGTGGGGTAACAGGATGGGGACAGCCCCAGCATTTT. Translation gives CSASGVTGWGQPQHF.

Of note for this clonotype: A much larger clone differs from this one at a single base, so this may be a read error. This chain joins TRBV6-5 and TRBJ2-7; D call uncertain. The J call may not be correct, given that the DNA end is closer to TRBJ2-1. CDR1 is MNHEY, CDR2 SVGAGI, per germline. This CDR3 is built from 13 residues. CDR3 sequence reads: CASSYSFSYEQFF. Written as DNA, the CDR3 is TGTGCCAGCAGTTACTCGTTTAGCTACGAGCAGTTCTTC.